This T cell receptor (beta chain) was identified in a study of T cell clones after liver transplantation. The CDR3 is 13 residues long. Germline values: CDR1 MNHEY, CDR2 SMNVEV (reference sequence). V lost 11 bases to trimming and J lost 1 base, with 13 bases between them. Generated by immunoSEQ multiplex PCR, the TCRdb table keeps only in-frame clones and is missing some. The sample shows some 80,000 clones, around four fifths of them seen only once. The sample in question was CD4+ T cells from blood, obtained 48 to 50 months after liver transplant. The rearrangement uses TRBV27 and TRBJ2-3; the D is unclear. This sequence originates from a human patient who received a liver transplant. The graft donor may account for some of the T cells. As DNA, the CDR3 is TGTGCCCGCCATGGGGTTCGCACAGATACGCAGTATTTT. Translated, it gives CARHGVRTDTQYF.